One sample yielded the 32 T cell receptor beta chains listed below, sequenced in a study of OX40 agonist ivuxolimab in advanced cancers. The library was obtained by the immunoSEQ multiplex PCR assay. Imported from immuneACCESS, the table was reduced by TCRdb to in-frame sequences with V and J called. These copies leave out some clones; in studies compared against another copy, an unresolved V gene accounts for under half, and the cause of the remainder is not known. The sample table lists 23,000 or so clones, approximately 90% of them with a count of one. The biggest ten clones account for about 31% of the sample. Sequenced material: CD4+ or CD8+ T cells sorted from blood, taken in a trial of the OX40 agonist ivuxolimab. Receptor source: an adult with an advanced solid tumor such as melanoma, head and neck, liver or kidney cancer.

The chain recombines TRBV25-1 with TRBJ2-7, with 12 nucleotides matching TRBD2. CDR1 and CDR2 from the germline V gene are MGHDK and SYGVNS. V lost 8 bases and J lost 2; bases outside the gene matches: 1. The length of the CDR3 is 13 residues. The CDR3 DNA sequence: TGTGCCAGCGGACTAGCGGGGACCTACGAGCAGTACTTC. It yields the protein CASGLAGTYEQYF.

Here the CDR3 reads CASQSRASGANVLTF. As DNA, the CDR3 is TGTGCCAGCCAATCTAGGGCCTCTGGGGCCAACGTCCTGACTTTC. The rearrangement uses TRBV28 and TRBJ2-6, with unresolved D. V lost 8 bases and J 0 bases, leaving 11 bases between the germline ends. Germline V gene sequence: CDR1 MDHEN, CDR2 SYDVKM. This CDR3 is built from 15 residues.

The chain links TRBV2 to TRBJ2-7; D possibly corresponds to TRBD1 (6 bases). The germline V gene has CDR1 SNHLY and CDR2 FYNNEI. The CDR3 extends over 13 amino acids. The V and J ends lost 6 bases and 2 bases respectively, with 11 bases between them. CDR3 sequence (DNA): TGTGCCAGCAGGGGGGACACTACCTACGAGCAGTACTTC. Its protein is CASRGDTTYEQYF.

The chain couples TRBV28 to TRBJ1-5; D is uncertain. CDR1 MDHEN and CDR2 SYDVKM come from the germline V gene. V lost 2 bases to trimming and J lost 1 base, with 9 bases between them. The CDR3 covers 15 residues. The CDR3 coding sequence is TGTGCCAGCAGTTTAATAGGGCAGAGCAATCAGCCCCAGCATTTT. Translation gives CASSLIGQSNQPQHF.

The chain recombines TRBV30 with TRBJ1-2; 9 bases are a match to TRBD1. Germline CDR1 is GTSNPN and CDR2 is SVGIG (reference sequence). The CDR3 runs 17 residues. Trimming at V came to 2 bases and at J to 7 bases, leaving 17 bases not matched to a gene. The CDR3 is CAWSLSGTGRVAGGYTF. The CDR3 DNA follows: TGTGCCTGGAGTTTATCCGGGACAGGGAGGGTAGCGGGTGGCTACACCTTC.

A few counts support this clone. V and J are TRBV5-4 and TRBJ2-7, with 9 bases fitting TRBD2. Losses at the gene ends were 1 base for V and 4 bases for J; bases not matched to a gene: 3. CDR3 length: 14 amino acids. Germline V gene sequence: CDR1 SGHNT, CDR2 YYREEE (reference sequence). CDR3 protein: CASSLSSGAYEQYF. CDR3 nucleotide sequence: TGTGCCAGCAGCTTGTCTAGCGGGGCTTACGAGCAGTACTTC.

J is TRBJ2-7 and V is TRBV7-9; unclear D gene. The germline CDR1 and CDR2 sequences are SEHNR and FQNEAQ (reference sequence). CDR3 length: 14 residues. Trimming removed 1 base from V and 0 bases from J, with 7 bases in between. DNA of the CDR3: TGTGCCAGCAGCTTAGATTCCCACTCCTACGAGCAGTACTTC. Its translation: CASSLDSHSYEQYF.

This chain connects TRBV7-2 to TRBJ1-2; no clear D. Deletions cut 8 bases from V and 0 bases from J, with 13 bases between. This CDR3 comprises 14 residues. From germline, CDR1 is SGHTA and CDR2 FQGNSA. The CDR3 DNA is TGTGCCAGCCGACCTTTACTCGCTAACTATGGCTACACCTTC. Its translation is CASRPLLANYGYTF.

The rearrangement links TRBV9 to TRBJ2-2; D uncertain. CDR3 length: 14 residues. V was pared by 0 bases and J by 2 bases, with 5 bases between. CDR1 is SGDLS and CDR2 is YYNGEE in the germline V gene. CDR3 sequence reads: CASSVGANTGELFF. CDR3 bases: TGTGCCAGCAGCGTAGGGGCCAACACCGGGGAGCTGTTTTTT.

The chain carries TRBV5-1 and TRBJ1-1; 8 bases match TRBD1. The CDR3 has 15 amino acids. The germline gives CDR1 SGHRS, CDR2 YFSETQ. V shed 3 bases, J shed 1 base, and the junction held 5 bases outside the gene matches. As DNA, the CDR3 is TGCGCCAGCAGCTCGATGACAGGGGAGAACACTGAAGCTTTCTTT. Amino acid sequence: CASSSMTGENTEAFF.

This clone was counted once. The J gene is TRBJ1-2, the V gene TRBV29-1, with 9 bases lining up with TRBD1. With V trimmed by 5 bases and J by 2 bases, 3 bases remained unmatched. The CDR3 covers 13 residues. Germline lookup yields CDR1 SQVTM and CDR2 ANQGSEA. The CDR3 sequence is CSVPTGGNYGYTF. The DNA for the CDR3 is TGCAGCGTTCCGACAGGGGGAAACTATGGCTACACCTTC.

The chain carries TRBV4-1 and TRBJ2-1, with 11 positions matching TRBD2. The CDR3 totals 19 residues. Unmatched junction bases numbered 17, after V lost 5 bases and J lost 5 bases. CDR1 MGHRA and CDR2 YSYEKL come from the germline V gene. The DNA for the CDR3 is TGCGCCAGCAGCTCGCGCGGGACTAGCGGACCAACCCGGGACAATGAGCAGTTCTTC. Encoded protein: CASSSRGTSGPTRDNEQFF.

This chain links TRBV7-9 with TRBJ1-2, with a tentative D call TRBD1 (5 bases). Germline lookup yields CDR1 SEHNR and CDR2 FQNEAQ (reference sequence). This CDR3 is built from 14 residues. Trimming shortened V by 6 bases and J by 4 bases, and 15 bases separated the two germline ends. CDR3 nucleotide sequence: TGTGCCAGCAGAGGGACCGGGGACCGCTATGGCTACACCTTC. Protein: CASRGTGDRYGYTF.

This chain joins TRBV29-1 and TRBJ1-2; 8 positions agree with TRBD1. CDR1 is SQVTM and CDR2 is ANQGSEA in the germline V gene. CDR3 length: 14 amino acids. J gave up 5 bases and V 4 bases, and 9 bases lay outside the gene matches. CDR3 amino acids: CSVVEGGTGYGYTF. CDR3 sequence (DNA): TGCAGCGTTGTGGAAGGGGGGACAGGTTATGGCTACACCTTC.

This sequence joins TRBV6-1 and TRBJ2-7; 7 positions agree with TRBD2. Germline V gives CDR1 MNHNS, CDR2 SASEGT. The J segment lost 5 bases and the V segment lost 10 bases, leaving 11 bases of the junction unmatched. The CDR3 has 13 residues. The CDR3 DNA follows: TGTGCCACCGCGGGGCAGGGACTAAACGAGCAGTACTTC. Translated, it gives CATAGQGLNEQYF.

The chain joins TRBV15 to TRBJ1-1; 10 bases are shared with TRBD1. Germline CDR1 and CDR2: LNHNV and YYDKDF (reference sequence). The V and J ends lost 3 bases and 0 bases, in that order; junction bases with no gene match: 10. This CDR3 spans 18 amino acids. CDR3 coding DNA: TGTGCCACCAGCAGGGATCCGGGACAGGGGCTTATGAACACTGAAGCTTTCTTT. Encoded protein: CATSRDPGQGLMNTEAFF.

The V gene is TRBV7-8, the J gene TRBJ2-5; D gene ambiguous. This CDR3 comprises 11 residues. CDR1 and CDR2 (germline): SGHVS, FQNEAQ. Trimming left V 4 bases short and J 5 bases short, with 5 bases between. The chain's CDR3 is CASSYEETQYF. DNA of the CDR3: TGTGCCAGCAGCTATGAGGAGACCCAGTACTTC.

The CDR3 DNA is TGTGCCTGGAGCAATTACCTTAGGACGGGGAACACTGAAGCTTTCTTT. Protein product: CAWSNYLRTGNTEAFF. This chain joins TRBV30 and TRBJ1-1; D gene unclear. Trimming stripped 3 bases from V and 1 base from J, with 18 bases between. The CDR3 has 16 residues. Germline values: CDR1 GTSNPN, CDR2 SVGIG (reference sequence).

The gene calls are TRBV19 and TRBJ2-3, with TRBD2 identical over 10 bases. V was clipped by 1 base and J by 6 bases; unmatched bases: 10. CDR1 is LNHDA and CDR2 is SQIVND in the germline V gene (reference sequence). The CDR3 covers 17 residues. CDR3: CASSIGASGRGRDTQYF. The CDR3 coding sequence is TGTGCCAGTAGTATAGGGGCTAGCGGGAGAGGAAGGGATACGCAGTATTTT.

This clone was recorded once. The V call is TRBV7-6, the J call TRBJ2-1; 9 bases match TRBD2. V lost 5 bases to trimming and J lost 3 bases; unmatched junction nucleotides: 14. There are 18 residues in the CDR3. Germline V gene sequence: CDR1 SGHVS, CDR2 FNYEAQ. In DNA, the CDR3 is TGTGCCAGCAGCAAAGCCCCGACTGCAGCGGGGGGCTACAATGAGCAGTTCTTC. Protein product: CASSKAPTAAGGYNEQFF. The full variable domain, completed using reference TRBV7-6 and TRBJ2-1, is GAGVSQSPRYKVTKRGQDVALRCDPISGHVSLYWYRQALGQGPEFLTYFNYEAQQDKSGLPNDRFSAERPEGSISTLTIQRTEQRDSAMYRCASSKAPTAAGGYNEQFFGPGTRLTVL.

This clone was recorded a few times. This rearrangement joins TRBV5-1 to TRBJ2-2; 7 nucleotides agree with TRBD2. V shed 3 bases, J shed 0 bases, and the junction held 2 bases outside the gene matches. Germline CDR1 SGHRS, CDR2 YFSETQ. This CDR3 has 15 residues. The CDR3 reads CASSSGLPNTGELFF. CDR3 sequence (DNA): TGCGCCAGCAGCTCGGGACTACCGAACACCGGGGAGCTGTTTTTT.

The V call is TRBV6-4, the J call TRBJ2-3; D possibly corresponds to TRBD2 (6 bases). The germline gives CDR1 MRHNA, CDR2 SNTAGT. The V and J ends lost 6 bases and 3 bases respectively, with 16 bases between them. This CDR3 is built from 15 residues. The CDR3, as DNA: TGTGCCAGCAGCGATCGGGGAGGAGGAACAGATACGCAGTATTTT. Amino acid sequence: CASSDRGGGTDTQYF.

The chain has TRBV6-6 and TRBJ2-3, with TRBD1 matching 8 bases. The CDR3 runs 16 residues. V lost 2 bases to trimming and J lost 3 bases; unmatched junction nucleotides: 7. Germline-derived CDR1 and CDR2 are MNHNY and SVGAGI (reference sequence). The CDR3 nucleotides are TGTGCCAGCAGTTACCAAATAACAGGGGGGACAGATACGCAGTATTTT. It codes for CASSYQITGGTDTQYF.

V usage is TRBV15 and J usage is TRBJ2-3, with TRBD2 matching 7 bases. With V trimmed by 1 base and J by 4 bases, 11 bases remained unmatched. The V gene's germline CDR1 is LNHNV and CDR2 YYDKDF (reference sequence). This CDR3 has 17 residues. The CDR3 bases are TGTGCCACCAGCAGAGCTAAACTAGCGAGGGTTTCAGATACGCAGTATTTT. Protein product: CATSRAKLARVSDTQYF. Variable domain in full (rest from reference TRBV15 and TRBJ2-3): DAMVIQNPRYQVTQFGKPVTLSCSQTLNHNVMYWYQQKSSQAPKLLFHYYDKDFNNEADTPDNFQSRRPNTSFCFLDIRSPGLGDTAMYLCATSRAKLARVSDTQYFGPGTRLTVL.

The rearrangement uses TRBV5-1 and TRBJ2-5; no clear D gene. The CDR3 runs to 14 residues. Germline lookup yields CDR1 SGHRS and CDR2 YFSETQ. Trimming removed 1 base from V and 3 bases from J, with 10 bases in between. The CDR3 sequence is CASSLYGSEETQYF. The DNA of the CDR3 is TGCGCCAGCAGCTTGTACGGATCTGAAGAGACCCAGTACTTC.

The chain employs TRBV4-3 and TRBJ2-2; D remains unclear. The V end was cut by 0 bases, the J end by 4 bases, with 12 bases between. CDR3 length: 16 amino acids. Germline V gene sequence: CDR1 LGHNA, CDR2 YSLEER. The CDR3 sequence: CASSQDGLLITGELFF. CDR3 bases: TGCGCCAGCAGCCAAGATGGCCTCTTGATCACCGGGGAGCTGTTTTTT.

The rearrangement uses TRBV28 and TRBJ2-1, with D perhaps matching TRBD1 or TRBD2 (6 bases each). This CDR3 contains 15 residues. Germline loops: CDR1 MDHEN, CDR2 SYDVKM. V lost 6 bases, J lost 0 bases, and 12 bases lay in between. The CDR3 sequence: CASRGGAGSYNEQFF. DNA of the CDR3: TGTGCCAGCAGGGGGGGCGCGGGCTCCTACAATGAGCAGTTCTTC. Variable domain in full (rest from reference TRBV28 and TRBJ2-1): DVKVTQSSRYLVKRTGEKVFLECVQDMDHENMFWYRQDPGLGLRLIYFSYDVKMKEKGDIPEGYSVSREKKERFSLILESASTNQTSMYLCASRGGAGSYNEQFFGPGTRLTVL.

The gene calls are TRBV6-5 and TRBJ2-7; 7 bases are shared with TRBD1. Germline-derived CDR1 and CDR2 are MNHEY and SVGAGI. V was clipped by 7 bases and J by 0 bases; unmatched bases: 6. The CDR3 is made up of 14 amino acids. CDR3 residues: CASTPRQGSYEQYF. The CDR3 bases are TGTGCCAGCACCCCGAGACAGGGCTCCTACGAGCAGTACTTC.

V and J are TRBV11-3 and TRBJ2-2; 7 nucleotides match TRBD1. The CDR3 is 15 residues long. J was trimmed by 6 bases and V by 2 bases; bases with no gene match: 6. CDR1 SGHNT and CDR2 YENEEA come from the germline V gene. In nucleotides, the CDR3 is TGTGCCAGCAGCTTACTGGCAGGGGGACCCGGGGAGCTGTTTTTT. Amino acid sequence: CASSLLAGGPGELFF.

Only one count was recorded for this clone. The V call is TRBV4-2, the J call TRBJ2-7; a weak D match, TRBD1 (5 bases). From germline, CDR1 is LGHNA and CDR2 YNFKEQ. This CDR3 is 15 amino acids long. The V and J ends lost 0 bases and 6 bases respectively, with 15 bases between them. The CDR3, as DNA: TGTGCCAGCAGCCAAGAGCCCCAGGGAAACCGCGAGCAGTACTTC. Its translation: CASSQEPQGNREQYF.

The genes are TRBV29-1 and TRBJ2-4; D is perhaps TRBD2 (6 bases). Trimming cost V 7 bases and J 9 bases, with 19 bases left between them. The germline CDR1 and CDR2 sequences are SQVTM and ANQGSEA. This CDR3 is 13 amino acids long. CDR3 in amino acids: CSARLVAKSIQYF. The CDR3 DNA reads as TGCAGCGCCCGACTAGTGGCTAAGAGCATTCAGTACTTC.

This sequence joins TRBV19 and TRBJ2-2, with D possibly matching TRBD2 (6 bases). The CDR3 runs to 17 residues. The V gene lost 3 bases and the J gene lost 2 bases, with 16 bases spanning the gap. Germline CDR1 and CDR2: LNHDA and SQIVND (reference sequence). CDR3 protein: CASSIIWGGANTGELFF. The CDR3 coding sequence is TGTGCCAGTAGTATTATTTGGGGCGGGGCCAACACCGGGGAGCTGTTTTTT.